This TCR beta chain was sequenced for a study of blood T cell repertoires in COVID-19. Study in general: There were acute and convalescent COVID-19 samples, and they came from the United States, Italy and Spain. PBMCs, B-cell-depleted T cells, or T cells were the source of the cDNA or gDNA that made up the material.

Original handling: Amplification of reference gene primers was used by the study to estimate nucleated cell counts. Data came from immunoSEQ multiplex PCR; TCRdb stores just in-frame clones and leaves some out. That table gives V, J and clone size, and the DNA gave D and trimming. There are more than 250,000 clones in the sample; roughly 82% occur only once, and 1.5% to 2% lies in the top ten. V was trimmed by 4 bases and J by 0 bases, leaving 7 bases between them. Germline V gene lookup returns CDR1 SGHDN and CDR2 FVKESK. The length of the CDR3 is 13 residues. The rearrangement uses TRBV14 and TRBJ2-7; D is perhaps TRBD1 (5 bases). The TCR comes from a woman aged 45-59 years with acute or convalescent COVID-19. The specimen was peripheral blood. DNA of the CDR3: TGTGCCAGCAGCCCAGACAGCTCCTACGAGCAGTACTTC. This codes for CASSPDSSYEQYF.